This T cell receptor beta chain stems from a study of blood T cell repertoires in COVID-19 (dated by TCRdb to the early 2020s). At the level of the whole study: Samples covering the acute and convalescent phases of COVID-19 were provided by collaborators in the United States, Italy and Spain. Where available, HLA class I and class II types were obtained from metadata supplied by the sample provider rather than from assay-based typing. The prospective study material was composed of cDNA or gDNA derived from T cells, B-cell-depleted T cells, or PBMCs. A de-identified subject ID, COVID-19 status, age in years and sex were almost always included in the sample metadata. Samples were obtained from the ongoing ImmuneRACE study (first 160 participants) and from some 1,200 subjects provided by 6 global collaborators. The repertoires were released in a freely available public database meant as a resource for research on the immune response to SARS-CoV-2. The dataset comprised deeply sampled blood TCRbeta repertoires from subjects exposed to, actively infected with, or recovered from COVID-19.

TCRbeta CDR3 regions were amplified from genomic DNA using the immunoSEQ Assay, a bias-controlled multiplex PCR. The study's own analysis went as follows. The number of nucleated cells in each sample was estimated from the amplification of reference gene primers within the assay. To quantify the absolute abundance of each unique TCRbeta CDR3 rearrangement, sequence reads were collapsed and filtered. For each sample, productive Simpson clonality was calculated as the square root of Simpson's diversity index over productive rearrangements. TCRdb carries this immuneACCESS record with in-frame sequences only. Its versions omit some clonotypes, under half of them owing to an unresolved V gene in the studies checked, with the rest unexplained. V, J and clone size reflect that table, while D and trimming were determined from the DNA. The sample table holds some 150,000 clones, of which approximately 86% were seen once. The leading ten clones occupy roughly 3.4% of the sample.

Study-wide findings and limitations: The amount of clinical and demographic metadata varied by source and participant and was provided uncurated.

The junction shows trimming of 5 bases on V and 5 bases on J, and the gene matches do not reach 9 bases of it. Reading from cysteine to phenylalanine, the CDR3 counts 16 amino acids. Only the CDR3 region is kept as DNA, spanning 48 bases read in frame from base 1. CDR1 SGHAT and CDR2 FQNNGV were looked up in the germline V gene. Each collaborating institution followed its own protocols to collect whole blood in K2EDTA tubes. For TCRbeta analysis, collaborators shipped samples as frozen whole blood, isolated PBMCs, or DNA extracted from either of those sample types. Details on this clone: It has no known antigen specificity. Per-nucleotide qualities are absent, and no much larger clonotype sits a single base away.

The source material was peripheral blood. The chain links TRBV11-2 with TRBJ2-1; 10 bases in the junction line up with TRBD2. The sequence derives from a man between 65 and 85 years old with acute or convalescent COVID-19. In nucleotide form, the sequence is TGTGCCAGCAGCCCTCCGAGCGGGAGGGCACACAATGAGCAGTTCTTC. This encodes CASSPPSGRAHNEQFF.